This entry concerns a single T cell receptor (beta chain). The antigen is not known. The time point is: persistent/refractory GD, antithyroid drugs over 5 years with positive TRAb. Following extraction of RNA from PBMCs, that RNA was used to make the TCR library. These data are taken from a study of regulatory T cells in long-lasting Graves disease. Study-wide findings and caveats: Authors noted too few samples as a limitation. Persistent disease was associated with favored TRBV28 usage and with favored use of TRBJ1-2 and TRBJ2-5.

Relying on iRepertoire HTBI primers and Arm-PCR of CDR3 regions, the team built TCR beta libraries. A single record per CDR3 protein comes from TCRdb applying MiXCR to the multiplex PCR reads. The profile shows 500,000 to 800,000 distinct CDR3 sequences, about 32% of them singletons. The CDR3 consists of 14 residues. The ends were cut back, 1 base at V and 1 base at J, with 4 bases in the middle. The TCR originated in a female donor with Graves disease. Sequenced here: peripheral blood mononuclear cells (PBMCs), sampled when the disease was refractory, from a patient treated with antithyroid drugs. This sequence joins TRBV12-3 or TRBV12-4 and TRBJ2-2; no clear D gene. Here the CDR3 DNA reads TGTGCCAGCAGTTTAGTTATGAACACCGGGGAGCTGTTTTTT. Residues: CASSLVMNTGELFF.